The TCR beta chain described here comes from a study of T cells after yellow fever vaccination. General observations from the study: Sorted repertoires could include abundant contaminating clonotypes from bulk cells. Clones from primary vaccination mostly reappeared after the booster (around 96% CD4, just over 85% CD8).

Comment on this clonotype: The antigen is unknown.

Germline CDR1 reads MNHEY; CDR2 reads SVGEGT. The length of the CDR3 is 15 residues. Trimming stripped 2 bases from V and 7 bases from J, with 12 bases between. By 5'RACE template switching, TCR cDNA was produced, with a universal primer site and UMIs added in the process. TCRdb re-called the 5' RACE reads through MiXCR, storing one row per CDR3 protein. The data show a few hundred thousand distinct CDR3 sequences, approximately 8% seen once. This TCR was recovered from a man aged 18 to 29 who received the YFV17D yellow fever vaccine. This specimen was CD4+ T cells sorted from PBMCs, taken 5 days after the yellow fever booster vaccination. The chain combines TRBV6-2 or TRBV6-3 with TRBJ1-6, with D tentatively TRBD1 (5 bases). The CDR3 nucleotides read TGTGCCAGCAGTTACGGCACGGGGCGGAATTCACCCCTCCACTTT. Translating it yields CASSYGTGRNSPLHF.